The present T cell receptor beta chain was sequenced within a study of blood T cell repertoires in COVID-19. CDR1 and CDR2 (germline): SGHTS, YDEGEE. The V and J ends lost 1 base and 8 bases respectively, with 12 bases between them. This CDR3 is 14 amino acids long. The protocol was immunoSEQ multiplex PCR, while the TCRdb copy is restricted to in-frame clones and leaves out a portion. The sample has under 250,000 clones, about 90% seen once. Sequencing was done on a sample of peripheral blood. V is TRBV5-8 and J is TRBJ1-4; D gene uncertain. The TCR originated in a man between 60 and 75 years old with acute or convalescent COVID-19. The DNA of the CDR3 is TGTGCCAGCAGCTTGTCCAGTCTGTCGGAAAAACTGTTTTTT. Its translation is CASSLSSLSEKLFF.